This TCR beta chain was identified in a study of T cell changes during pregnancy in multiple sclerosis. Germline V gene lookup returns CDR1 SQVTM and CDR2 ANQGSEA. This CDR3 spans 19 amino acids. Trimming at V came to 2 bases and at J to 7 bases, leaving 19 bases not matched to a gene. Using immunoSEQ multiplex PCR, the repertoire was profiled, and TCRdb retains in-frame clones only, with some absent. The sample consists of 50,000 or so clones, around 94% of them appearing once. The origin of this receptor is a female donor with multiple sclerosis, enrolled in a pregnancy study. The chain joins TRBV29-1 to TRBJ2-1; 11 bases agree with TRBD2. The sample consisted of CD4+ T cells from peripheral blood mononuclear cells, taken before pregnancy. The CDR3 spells CSVEQTSGIHMRIGNEQFF. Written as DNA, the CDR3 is TGCAGCGTTGAACAGACTAGCGGGATTCATATGCGGATCGGTAATGAGCAGTTCTTC.